This TCR beta chain appears in the sequencing data of a study of T cells after yellow fever vaccination. TCRdb reprocessed the 5' RACE reads via MiXCR and lists one record per CDR3 protein. The sample comprises some 600,000 distinct CDR3 sequences, roughly an eighth of which are singletons, and 14% to 15% rests with the top ten. Losses at the gene ends were 4 bases for V and 8 bases for J; bases not matched to a gene: 9. The length of the CDR3 is 15 residues. Germline V gives CDR1 SGHNT, CDR2 YYREEE (reference sequence). This clonotype was detected ten times or more. V gene TRBV5-4 combines with J gene TRBJ2-1, with TRBD2 matching 10 bases. Source: PBMCs, taken on the day of the yellow fever booster vaccination. The sequence was collected from a man aged 25-40 years who received the YFV17D yellow fever vaccine. The CDR3, as DNA: TGTGCCAGCAGCCCGTGGGCTAGCGGGAGTCATGAGCAGTTCTTC. This sequence encodes CASSPWASGSHEQFF.